This passage covers 21 T cell receptor beta chains from one sample sequenced in a study of cytomegalovirus exposure and HLA in healthy donors. TCRdb keeps only in-frame clones here, not all; method: immunoSEQ multiplex PCR. Of 250,000 to 400,000 clones in the sample, around 90% were seen once. Sequenced sample: PBMCs. The origin of the receptors is a man aged 25-45 years in good health and CMV-seronegative.

The V call is TRBV19, the J call TRBJ1-1; D unclear. Per germline, CDR1 LNHDA and CDR2 SQIVND (reference sequence). Trimming removed 7 bases at V and 7 bases at J, with 25 bases between. The CDR3 has 16 residues. The CDR3 DNA follows: TGTGCCAGTACCTATATTCTCTCTCCCGCCGCGGGTGAAGCTTTCTTT. Its protein product is CASTYILSPAAGEAFF.

The chain uses TRBV18 and TRBJ1-6, with 7 bases that match TRBD1. The V and J ends lost 2 bases and 4 bases, in that order; junction bases with no gene match: 2. There are 15 residues in the CDR3. Per the germline V gene, CDR1 is KGHSH and CDR2 is LQKENI. The CDR3 DNA is TGTGCCAGCTCACCAATGGGACAGTATAATTCACCCCTCCACTTT. It codes for CASSPMGQYNSPLHF.

The chain joins TRBV19 to TRBJ1-2, with TRBD1 matching over 7 bases. The V and J ends lost 5 bases and 5 bases, in that order; junction bases with no gene match: 11. Per germline, CDR1 LNHDA and CDR2 SQIVND (reference sequence). The CDR3 is 15 residues long. CDR3 DNA: TGTGCCAGTAGTCCCACAGGGGACCCATCTTATGGCTACACCTTC. Residues: CASSPTGDPSYGYTF.

CDR3 sequence: CASSSPESYNEQFF. The DNA of the CDR3 is TGTGCCAGCAGCTCCCCGGAGTCCTACAATGAGCAGTTCTTC. This sequence joins TRBV5-6 and TRBJ2-1; D remains ambiguous. V lost 3 bases, J lost 1 base, and 8 bases lay in between. The CDR3 is 14 residues long. CDR1 is SGHDT, CDR2 YYEEEE, per germline.

The J gene is TRBJ2-5, the V gene TRBV6-4, with 9 bases lining up with TRBD2. The junction had 10 bases not matched to a gene; V was cut back by 6 bases and J by 5 bases. This CDR3 has 15 residues. CDR1 is MRHNA and CDR2 is SNTAGT in the germline V gene. CDR3 bases: TGTGCCAGCAGCGAACAAGCGGGGGGCTGGGAGACCCAGTACTTC. Translating it yields CASSEQAGGWETQYF.

CDR3 region: CASSTRDRGWGYTF. As DNA, the CDR3 is TGTGCCAGCAGCACCAGGGACAGGGGCTGGGGCTACACCTTC. The genes are TRBV5-4 and TRBJ1-2; 10 bases agree with TRBD1. J was trimmed by 8 bases and V by 4 bases; bases with no gene match: 8. This CDR3 is 14 amino acids long. Germline V gives CDR1 SGHNT, CDR2 YYREEE (reference sequence).

The chain combines TRBV13 with TRBJ2-6; D ambiguous. Trimming pared 6 bases from V and 0 bases from J, leaving 9 bases between. This CDR3 is 15 amino acids long. In germline, CDR1 is PRHDT, CDR2 FYEKMQ (reference sequence). Written as DNA, the CDR3 is TGTGCCAGCAGTTTCACGGTCTCTGGGGCCAACGTCCTGACTTTC. Its protein is CASSFTVSGANVLTF. Looking up the rest from reference TRBV13 and TRBJ2-6 gives the full variable domain: AAGVIQSPRHLIKEKRETATLKCYPIPRHDTVYWYQQGPGQDPQFLISFYEKMQSDKGSIPDRFSAQQFSDYHSELNMSSLELGDSALYFCASSFTVSGANVLTFGAGSRLTVL.

The CDR3 DNA is TGTGCCAGCAGCTCGACGAGCCAGGAAAGAGAAAAACTGTTTTTT. Encoded protein: CASSSTSQEREKLFF. This sequence joins TRBV27 and TRBJ1-4, with D uncertain. CDR1 and CDR2 from the germline V gene are MNHEY and SMNVEV (reference sequence). The CDR3 is 15 amino acids. The V and J ends lost 6 bases and 8 bases respectively, with 19 bases between them.

This sequence joins TRBV19 and TRBJ1-1, with D possibly being TRBD1 (5 bases). The V and J ends lost 5 bases and 3 bases respectively, with 16 bases between them. The germline V gene has CDR1 LNHDA and CDR2 SQIVND (reference sequence). The CDR3 extends over 15 amino acids. The CDR3 protein is CASSPQDNLDTEAFF. The CDR3 region has the DNA TGTGCCAGTAGTCCTCAGGACAATCTGGACACTGAAGCTTTCTTT.

The rearrangement links TRBV10-3 to TRBJ1-5; 7 nucleotides line up with TRBD1. Germline trimming cut 2 bases from V and 4 bases from J; bases unmatched to any gene: 8. The CDR3 covers 16 residues. CDR1 is ENHRY, CDR2 SYGVKD, per germline. CDR3 sequence (DNA): TGTGCCATCAGTGAGATAGACAGGGCAGGTAATCAGCCCCAGCATTTT. Translation: CAISEIDRAGNQPQHF.

In its sample, this clone was seen once. The chain is built from TRBV4-1 and TRBJ1-2; maybe TRBD1 (5 bases). Trimming took off 2 bases at V and 5 bases at J, with 21 bases between the two ends. Germline V gene lookup returns CDR1 MGHRA and CDR2 YSYEKL. There are 17 residues in the CDR3. CDR3 bases: TGCGCCAGCAGCCAAACCCCTTCTCCAGGGACTTTGTATGGCTACACCTTC. Translating it yields CASSQTPSPGTLYGYTF.

CDR3 bases: TGTGCCAGCAGCTTAGTAGCCGGGGGGGTAGCAGATACGCAGTATTTT. It is translated as CASSLVAGGVADTQYF. The genes are TRBV11-3 and TRBJ2-3; 8 bases are a match to TRBD2. Trimming at V came to 1 base and at J to 4 bases, leaving 7 bases not matched to a gene. This CDR3 region has 16 residues. Germline V lookup: CDR1 SGHNT, CDR2 YENEEA.

J is TRBJ2-2 and V is TRBV11-3; 8 bases match TRBD2. The ends lost 9 bases at V and 0 bases at J; junction bases unmatched: 9. The CDR3 is made up of 16 amino acids. Germline assignment: CDR1 SGHNT and CDR2 YENEEA. In DNA, the CDR3 is TGTGCCAGTACAGGCGGGGGGTCAACGAACACCGGGGAGCTGTTTTTT. As protein: CASTGGGSTNTGELFF.

This chain uses TRBV5-1 with TRBJ1-5; 7 bases fit TRBD1. The CDR3 totals 14 residues. After removal of 4 bases from V and 4 bases from J, the junction contained 5 bases not matched to a gene. The germline V gene has CDR1 SGHRS and CDR2 YFSETQ. In nucleotides, the CDR3 is TGCGCCAGCAGCACCGGACAGGCTAATCAGCCCCAGCATTTT. It yields the protein CASSTGQANQPQHF. Supplemented by reference TRBV5-1 and TRBJ1-5, the full variable domain reads KAGVTQTPRYLIKTRGQQVTLSCSPISGHRSVSWYQQTPGQGLQFLFEYFSETQRNKGNFPGRFSGRQFSNSRSEMNVSTLELGDSALYLCASSTGQANQPQHFGDGTRLSIL.

This rearrangement joins TRBV29-1 to TRBJ2-5; D ambiguous. The CDR3 contains 11 residues. CDR1 and CDR2 (germline): SQVTM, ANQGSEA. Deletions cut 2 bases from V and 5 bases from J, with 6 bases between. In DNA form, the CDR3 reads TGCAGCGTTGAACAACAGGAGACCCAGTACTTC. Translating it yields CSVEQQETQYF.

The J gene is TRBJ2-2, the V gene TRBV7-7, with 8 bases fitting TRBD1. Trimming took 5 bases from V and 2 from J; bases not matched to a gene: 4. Germline lookup yields CDR1 SSHAT and CDR2 FNYEAQ (reference sequence). The CDR3 sequence is 15 residues long. CDR3 bases: TGTGCCAGCAGCAATGGACAGGGAAACACCGGGGAGCTGTTTTTT. Amino acids: CASSNGQGNTGELFF.

The chain recombines TRBV6-5 with TRBJ1-2; D is uncertain. This CDR3 comprises 14 residues. V lost 6 bases and J lost 0, with 11 bases in between. CDR1 and CDR2 from the germline V gene are MNHEY and SVGAGI. The CDR3 nucleotides read TGTGCCAGCAGCCCTTCGGGGACTAACTATGGCTACACCTTC. As protein: CASSPSGTNYGYTF.

The chain joins TRBV6-5 to TRBJ1-3; D unresolved. The CDR3 sequence is 11 residues long. Germline V CDR1 and CDR2: MNHEY, SVGAGI. V was clipped by 7 bases and J by 4 bases, with 5 bases between them. As DNA, the CDR3 is TGTGCCAGCAACAACGGAAACACCATATATTTT. Protein sequence: CASNNGNTIYF.

The V gene is TRBV6-5, the J gene TRBJ1-2; D not certain. The V end was cut by 5 bases, the J end by 2 bases, with 9 bases between. The CDR3 loop spans 13 amino acids. Germline-derived CDR1 and CDR2 are MNHEY and SVGAGI. The CDR3 reads CASSEDGNYGYTF. The CDR3 DNA reads TGTGCCAGCAGTGAGGATGGGAACTATGGCTACACCTTC.

The chain couples TRBV4-1 to TRBJ1-5; the match to TRBD1 covers 9 bases. The CDR3 spans 17 residues. Germline values: CDR1 MGHRA, CDR2 YSYEKL. V was pared by 1 base and J by 3 bases, with 7 bases of the junction left unmatched. The CDR3 reads CASSQAPGQGNNQPQHF. CDR3 DNA: TGCGCCAGCAGCCAAGCGCCGGGACAGGGAAACAATCAGCCCCAGCATTTT.

The V and J genes are TRBV18 and TRBJ2-3, with a possible D match to TRBD2 (5 bases). The V gene lost 8 bases and the J gene lost 2 bases, with 11 bases spanning the gap. CDR1 KGHSH and CDR2 LQKENI come from the germline V gene. This CDR3 region has 13 residues. This CDR3 is CASRGPHTDTQYF. The CDR3 nucleotides are TGTGCCAGCCGGGGTCCGCACACAGATACGCAGTATTTT.